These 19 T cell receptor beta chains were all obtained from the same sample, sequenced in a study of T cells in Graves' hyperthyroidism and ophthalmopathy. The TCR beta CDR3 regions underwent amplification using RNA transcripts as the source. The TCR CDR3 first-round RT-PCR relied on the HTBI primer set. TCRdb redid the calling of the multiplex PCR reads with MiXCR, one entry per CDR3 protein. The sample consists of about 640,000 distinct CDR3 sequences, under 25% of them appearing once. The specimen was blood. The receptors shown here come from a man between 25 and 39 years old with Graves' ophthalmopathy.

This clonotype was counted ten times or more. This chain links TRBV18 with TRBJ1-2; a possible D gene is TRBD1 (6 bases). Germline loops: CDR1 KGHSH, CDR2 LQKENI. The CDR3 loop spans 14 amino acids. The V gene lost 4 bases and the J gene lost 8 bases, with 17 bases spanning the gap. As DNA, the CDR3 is TGTGCCAGCTCACAACCGGGACAAGCTCCAGGCTACACCTTC. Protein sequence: CASSQPGQAPGYTF.

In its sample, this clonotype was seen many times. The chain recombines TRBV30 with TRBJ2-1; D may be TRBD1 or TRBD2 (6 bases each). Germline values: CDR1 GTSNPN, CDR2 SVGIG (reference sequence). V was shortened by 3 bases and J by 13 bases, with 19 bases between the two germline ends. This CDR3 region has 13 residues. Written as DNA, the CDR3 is TGTGCCTGGAGGGGCGCGGGACAACGGCTCCAGTTCTTC. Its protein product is CAWRGAGQRLQFF.

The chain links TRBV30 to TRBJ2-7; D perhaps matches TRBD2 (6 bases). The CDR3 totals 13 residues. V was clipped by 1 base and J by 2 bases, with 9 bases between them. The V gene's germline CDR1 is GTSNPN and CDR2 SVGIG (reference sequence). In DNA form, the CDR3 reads TGTGCCTGGAGTGCGGGAGCGGCCTACGAGCAGTACTTC. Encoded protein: CAWSAGAAYEQYF.

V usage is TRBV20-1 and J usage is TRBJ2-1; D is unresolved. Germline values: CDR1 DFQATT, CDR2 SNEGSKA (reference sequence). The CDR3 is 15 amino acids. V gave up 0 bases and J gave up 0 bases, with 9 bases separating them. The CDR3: CSARDQDFSYNEQFF. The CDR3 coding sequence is TGCAGTGCTAGAGATCAGGATTTCTCCTACAATGAGCAGTTCTTC.

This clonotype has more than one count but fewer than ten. The CDR3 spells CASTPPLQDEQFF. In DNA form, the CDR3 reads TGTGCCAGCACCCCCCCTCTACAGGATGAGCAGTTCTTC. The chain couples TRBV28 to TRBJ2-1, with TRBD1 as a possible D gene (5 bases). The germline V gene has CDR1 MDHEN and CDR2 SYDVKM. V lost 7 bases and J 8 bases, leaving 15 bases between the germline ends. The CDR3 contains 13 residues.

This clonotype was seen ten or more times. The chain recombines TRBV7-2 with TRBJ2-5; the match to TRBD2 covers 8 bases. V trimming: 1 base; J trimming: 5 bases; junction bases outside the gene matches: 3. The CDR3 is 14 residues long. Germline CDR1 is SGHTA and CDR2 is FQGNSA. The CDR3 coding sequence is TGTGCCAGCAGCTTAGGACCGGGGGGGGAGACCCAGTACTTC. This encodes CASSLGPGGETQYF.

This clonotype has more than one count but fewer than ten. CDR3 DNA: TGTGCCAGCAGCCAAGATCCTAGCGCCTCCTACGAGCAGTACTTC. Translated: CASSQDPSASYEQYF. This chain links TRBV4-2 with TRBJ2-7; possibly TRBD2 for D (6 bases). This CDR3 has 15 amino acids. From germline, CDR1 is LGHNA and CDR2 YNFKEQ. V lost 0 bases and J 0 bases, leaving 9 bases between the germline ends.

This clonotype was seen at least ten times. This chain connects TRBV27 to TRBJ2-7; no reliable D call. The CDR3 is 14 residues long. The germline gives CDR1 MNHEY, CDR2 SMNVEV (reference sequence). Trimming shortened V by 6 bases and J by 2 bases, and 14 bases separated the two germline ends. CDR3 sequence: CASSPTRTTYEQYF. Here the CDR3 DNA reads TGTGCCAGCAGCCCAACAAGAACCACCTACGAGCAGTACTTC.

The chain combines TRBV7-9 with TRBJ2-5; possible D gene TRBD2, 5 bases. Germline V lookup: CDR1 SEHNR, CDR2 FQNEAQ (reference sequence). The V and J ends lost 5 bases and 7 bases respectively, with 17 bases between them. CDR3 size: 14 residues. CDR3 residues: CASSTPGSVGTQYF. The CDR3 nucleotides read TGTGCCAGCAGCACTCCGGGGTCCGTGGGGACCCAGTACTTC.

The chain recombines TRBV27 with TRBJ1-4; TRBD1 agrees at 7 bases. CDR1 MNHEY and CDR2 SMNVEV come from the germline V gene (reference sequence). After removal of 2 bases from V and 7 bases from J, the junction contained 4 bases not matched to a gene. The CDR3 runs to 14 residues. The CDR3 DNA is TGTGCCAGCAGTTTAAGACAGGGACTTGAAAAACTGTTTTTT. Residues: CASSLRQGLEKLFF.

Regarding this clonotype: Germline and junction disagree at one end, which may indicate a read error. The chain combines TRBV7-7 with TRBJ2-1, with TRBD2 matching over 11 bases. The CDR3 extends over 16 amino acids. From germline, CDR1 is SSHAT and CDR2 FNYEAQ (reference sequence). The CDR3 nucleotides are TGTGCTAGCAGTCCCGGGACTAGCGGATTCTACAATGAGCAGTTCTTC. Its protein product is CASSPGTSGFYNEQFF.

The CDR3 DNA reads as TGTGCCAGCAGAAGAAACAATGGCTACACCTTC. Its protein is CASRRNNGYTF. This sequence joins TRBV7-2 and TRBJ1-2; D gene ambiguous. V gave up 6 bases and J gave up 6 bases, with 8 bases separating them. Germline CDR1 is SGHTA and CDR2 is FQGNSA. The CDR3 is 11 residues long.

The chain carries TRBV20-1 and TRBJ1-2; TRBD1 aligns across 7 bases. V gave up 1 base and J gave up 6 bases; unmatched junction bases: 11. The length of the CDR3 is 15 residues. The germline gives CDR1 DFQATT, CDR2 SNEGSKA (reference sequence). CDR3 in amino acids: CSARGPDRVKDGYTF. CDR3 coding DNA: TGCAGTGCTAGAGGACCTGACAGGGTTAAGGATGGCTACACCTTC.

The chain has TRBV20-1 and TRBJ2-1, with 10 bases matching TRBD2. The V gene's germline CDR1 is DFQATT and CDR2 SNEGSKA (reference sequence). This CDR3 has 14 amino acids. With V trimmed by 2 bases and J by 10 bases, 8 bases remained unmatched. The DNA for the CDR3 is TGCAGTGCTAGACTAGCGGGAGACTTCAGGGAGCAGTTCTTC. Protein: CSARLAGDFREQFF.

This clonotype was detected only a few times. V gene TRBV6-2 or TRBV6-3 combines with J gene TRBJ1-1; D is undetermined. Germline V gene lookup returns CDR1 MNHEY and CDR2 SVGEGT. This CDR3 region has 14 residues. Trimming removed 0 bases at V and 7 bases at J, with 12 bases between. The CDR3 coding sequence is TGTGCCAGCAGTTACTCGAGAGGGAACGTTGAAGCTTTCTTT. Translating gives CASSYSRGNVEAFF.

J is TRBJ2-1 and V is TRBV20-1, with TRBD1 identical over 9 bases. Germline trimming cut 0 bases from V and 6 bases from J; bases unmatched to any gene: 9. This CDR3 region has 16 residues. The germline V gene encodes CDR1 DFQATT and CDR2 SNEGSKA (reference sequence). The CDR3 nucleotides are TGCAGTGCTAGAGAAAAGGAACAGGGGGCGGGCAATGAGCAGTTCTTC. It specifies CSAREKEQGAGNEQFF.

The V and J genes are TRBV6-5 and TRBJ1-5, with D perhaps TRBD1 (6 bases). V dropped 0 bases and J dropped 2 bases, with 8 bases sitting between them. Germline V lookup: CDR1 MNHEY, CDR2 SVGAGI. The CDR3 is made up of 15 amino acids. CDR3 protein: CASSYSYRGNQPQHF. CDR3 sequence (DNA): TGTGCCAGCAGTTACTCATACAGGGGCAATCAGCCCCAGCATTTT.

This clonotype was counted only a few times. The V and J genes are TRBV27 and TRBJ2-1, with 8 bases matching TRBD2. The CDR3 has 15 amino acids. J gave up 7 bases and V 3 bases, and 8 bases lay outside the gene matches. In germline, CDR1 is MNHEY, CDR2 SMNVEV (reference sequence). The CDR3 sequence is CASSLSGSGKNEQFF. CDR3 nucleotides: TGTGCCAGCAGTTTGAGCGGGAGCGGTAAGAATGAGCAGTTCTTC.

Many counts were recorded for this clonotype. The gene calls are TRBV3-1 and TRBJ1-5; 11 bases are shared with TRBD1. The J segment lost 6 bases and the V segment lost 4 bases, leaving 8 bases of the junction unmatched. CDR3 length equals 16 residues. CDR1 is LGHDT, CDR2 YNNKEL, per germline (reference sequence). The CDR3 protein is CASSLGQGAMGQPQHF. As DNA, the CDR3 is TGTGCCAGCAGCCTCGGACAGGGGGCGATGGGTCAGCCCCAGCATTTT.